This T cell receptor beta chain originates from a study of molecular identifiers for immune sequencing clone quantification. Across the study: Replicate runs used RNA from about 19,000 or 110,000 naive CD8 cells, which was split five ways into aliquots, and four of those aliquots were then sequenced.

J lost 2 bases, V lost 2 bases, and 16 bases had no gene match. This CDR3 spans 19 amino acids. Regarding this clonotype: Its antigen is still unknown.

Study-wide results and limits: Underestimated sizes of highly expanded clones could result from identical TCR molecules that share a barcode.

Previously published methods and listed TCR primers were used for the bulk TCR libraries. Each CDR3 protein gets one entry after TCRdb re-called the PCR reads with MiXCR. The data show about 320,000 distinct CDR3 sequences, over 20% seen once. CD8+CD4-CCR7+CD45RA+ cells were sorted as naive CD8 T cells. Specimen: naive CD8+ T cells from blood, with Jurkat cell RNA spiked in. Subset described: FACS-sorted CD8+CD4-CCR7+CD45RA+ naive T cells. The receptor's source is a human donor in good health. Some libraries in this study had Jurkat cell RNA spiked in. The chain links TRBV12-3 or TRBV12-4 to TRBJ2-5; 8 bases fit TRBD1. CDR3 region: CASSLTTGDWLYPQETQYF. In DNA form, the CDR3 reads TGTGCCAGCAGTTTAACGACAGGGGATTGGTTGTATCCTCAAGAGACCCAGTACTTC.